Below, one TCR beta chain is given with its context. Original handling: The authors estimated nucleated cell counts from reference gene primer amplification. The protocol was immunoSEQ multiplex PCR, while the TCRdb copy is restricted to in-frame clones and leaves out a portion. For V, J and clone size, that table is used; D and trimming come from the DNA. This table holds under 200,000 clones, around 83% found once. The sample comes from a study of blood T cell repertoires in COVID-19. Study overall: The samples span acute and convalescent COVID-19 from the United States, Italy and Spain. PBMCs, B-cell-depleted T cells, or T cells provided the cDNA or gDNA that made up the material.

The CDR3 spans 15 residues. V lost 4 bases to trimming and J lost 6 bases; unmatched junction nucleotides: 9. The germline gives CDR1 ENHRY, CDR2 SYGVKD. This clonotype was obtained from a woman of 80 years or more with acute or convalescent COVID-19. The sequencing sample was made of peripheral blood. The rearrangement links TRBV10-3 to TRBJ1-2; 9 bases are shared with TRBD1. The CDR3 sequence is CAISGPSTGGDGYTF. The CDR3 DNA reads TGTGCCATCAGTGGCCCCTCGACAGGGGGTGATGGCTACACCTTC.